Sequencing of this T cell receptor (beta chain) was carried out in a study of T cells after yellow fever vaccination. Turning to this clonotype: Its antigen is currently unknown.

Overall study findings and caveats: The secondary T-cell response peaked on day 5, not day 15, but was weaker. Once the booster was given, most primary-vaccination clones reappeared, at 95% to 97% for CD4 and 88% for CD8.

One entry per CDR3 protein results from TCRdb running MiXCR on the 5' RACE reads. The sample has about 580,000 distinct CDR3 sequences; about a sixth are singletons. V lost 4 bases, J lost 3 bases, and 10 bases lay in between. Germline values: CDR1 SNHLY, CDR2 FYNNEI. CDR3 length equals 14 residues. The chain has TRBV2 and TRBJ1-5; D unclear. The sequence derives from a man aged 18 to 30 who received the YFV17D yellow fever vaccine. This specimen consisted of PBMCs, obtained 5 days after the first yellow fever vaccination. CDR3: CASSGGMDNQPQHF. CDR3 DNA: TGTGCCAGCAGTGGAGGTATGGACAATCAGCCCCAGCATTTT.